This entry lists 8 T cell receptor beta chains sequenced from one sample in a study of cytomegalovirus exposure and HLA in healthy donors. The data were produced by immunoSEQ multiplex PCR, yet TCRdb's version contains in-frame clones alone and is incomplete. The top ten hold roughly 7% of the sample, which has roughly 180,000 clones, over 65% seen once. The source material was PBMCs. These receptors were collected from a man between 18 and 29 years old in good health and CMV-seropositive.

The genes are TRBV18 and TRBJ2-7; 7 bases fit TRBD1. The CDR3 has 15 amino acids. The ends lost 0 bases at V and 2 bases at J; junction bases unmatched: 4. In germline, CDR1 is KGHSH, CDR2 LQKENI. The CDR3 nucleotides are TGTGCCAGCTCACCACCTTCTCAGGGGGCCTACGAGCAGTACTTC. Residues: CASSPPSQGAYEQYF.

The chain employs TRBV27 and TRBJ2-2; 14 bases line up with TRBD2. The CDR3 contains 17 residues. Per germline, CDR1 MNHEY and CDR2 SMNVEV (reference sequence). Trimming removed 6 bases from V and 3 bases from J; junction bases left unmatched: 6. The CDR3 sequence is CASRRLAGGPDTGELFF. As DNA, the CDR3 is TGTGCCAGCAGAAGACTAGCGGGAGGGCCAGACACCGGGGAGCTGTTTTTT.

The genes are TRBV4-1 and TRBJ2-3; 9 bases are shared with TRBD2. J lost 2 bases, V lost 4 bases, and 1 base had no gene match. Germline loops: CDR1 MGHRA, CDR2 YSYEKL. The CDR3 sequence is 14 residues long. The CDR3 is CASSPSGITDTQYF. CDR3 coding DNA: TGCGCCAGCAGCCCTAGCGGGATCACAGATACGCAGTATTTT.

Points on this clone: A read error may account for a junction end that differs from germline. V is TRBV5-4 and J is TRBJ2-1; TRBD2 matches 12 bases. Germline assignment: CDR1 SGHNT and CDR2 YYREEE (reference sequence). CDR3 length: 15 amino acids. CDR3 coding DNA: TGTGCCAGCAGCCCACCTACCCGACTAGCGGGAGCTAAAGTCTTC. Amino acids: CASSPPTRLAGAKVF. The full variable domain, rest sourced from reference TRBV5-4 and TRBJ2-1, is ETGVTQSPTHLIKTRGQQVTLRCSSQSGHNTVSWYQQALGQGPQFIFQYYREEENGRGNFPPRFSGLQFPNYSSELNVNALELDDSALYLCASSPPTRLAGAKVFGPGTRLTVL.

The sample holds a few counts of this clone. The CDR3 loop reads CASSLQGYTEAFF. The CDR3 DNA reads TGTGCCAGCAGCTTACAGGGTTACACTGAAGCTTTCTTT. The V and J genes are TRBV7-3 and TRBJ1-1; TRBD1 is a possible D gene (5 bases). Germline loops: CDR1 SGHTA, CDR2 FQGTGA. This CDR3 has 13 residues. V shed 2 bases and J shed 3 bases, with 7 bases lying between them.

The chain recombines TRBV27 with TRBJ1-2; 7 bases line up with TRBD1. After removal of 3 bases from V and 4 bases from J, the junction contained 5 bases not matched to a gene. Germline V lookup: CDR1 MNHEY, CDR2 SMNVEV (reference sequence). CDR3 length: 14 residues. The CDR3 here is CASSFRGGAYGYTF. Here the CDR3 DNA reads TGTGCCAGCAGTTTCCGAGGGGGCGCCTATGGCTACACCTTC.

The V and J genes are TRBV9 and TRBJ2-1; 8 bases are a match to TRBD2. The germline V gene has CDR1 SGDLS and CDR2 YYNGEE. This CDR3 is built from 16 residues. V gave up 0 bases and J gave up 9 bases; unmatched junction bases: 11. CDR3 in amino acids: CASSVGEASGSREQFF. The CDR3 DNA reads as TGTGCCAGCAGCGTAGGCGAGGCTAGCGGGTCACGTGAGCAGTTCTTC.

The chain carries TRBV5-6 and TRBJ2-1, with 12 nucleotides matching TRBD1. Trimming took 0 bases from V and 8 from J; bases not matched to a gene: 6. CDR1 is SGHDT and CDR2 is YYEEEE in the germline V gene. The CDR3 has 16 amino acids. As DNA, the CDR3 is TGTGCCAGCAGCTTGGCCGGGACAGGGGGCCTCCATGAGCAGTTCTTC. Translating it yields CASSLAGTGGLHEQFF. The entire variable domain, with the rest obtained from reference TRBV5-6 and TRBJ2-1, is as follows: DAGVTQSPTHLIKTRGQQVTLRCSPKSGHDTVSWYQQALGQGPQFIFQYYEEEERQRGNFPDRFSGHQFPNYSSELNVNALLLGDSALYLCASSLAGTGGLHEQFFGPGTRLTVL.